This T cell receptor beta chain was sequenced in a study of radiotherapy plus CTLA-4 blockade in lung cancer. Across the whole study: For less than 20% of patients, objective responses occurred, and approximately 33% had disease control.

The table came from immunoSEQ multiplex PCR; TCRdb's copy has only in-frame clones and leaves some out. This sample has about 120,000 clones, with approximately 90% found just once. Participants had chemo-refractory metastatic non-small-cell lung cancer and were treated with focal radiation plus ipilimumab CTLA-4 blockade. The length of the CDR3 is 14 residues. Germline lookup yields CDR1 MGHRA and CDR2 YSYEKL. Study observations and caveats: Radiotherapy plus ipilimumab was followed by expansion in blood of tumor-derived TCR clones.

This clone has a single count. No antigen is known for it. One end of the junction does not line up with germline, which may come from a read error. This sample comprised peripheral blood, obtained from a patient treated with radiotherapy plus ipilimumab. The chain uses TRBV4-1 and TRBJ1-2, with D tentatively TRBD1 (5 bases). The receptor's source is a human donor with non-small cell lung cancer that progressed on radiotherapy plus ipilimumab. CDR3 in amino acids: CASGQDAGDYGYTF. The DNA of the CDR3 is TGCGCCAGCGGCCAAGACGCGGGGGACTATGGCTACACCTTC.